A selection of T cell receptor beta chains follows, all from one sample in a study of T cells after yellow fever vaccination. TCRdb analysed the 5' RACE reads with MiXCR anew, one entry per CDR3 protein. The sample has 250,000 to 350,000 distinct CDR3 sequences, 8.7% seen once. Sequencing was performed on CD4+ T cells sorted from PBMCs, taken 5 days after the yellow fever booster vaccination. The source is a man younger than 30 who received the YFV17D yellow fever vaccine. The CDR3 runs from the conserved cysteine through the conserved F or W. D genes are given only for firm matches. The size field is filled for only some rows; it gives once, few, many or a size class.

v_call	d_call	j_call	clone_size	cdr3_aa	cdr3_nt
TRBV12-3/TRBV12-4	-	TRBJ2-2	-	CASSWAAVGTGELFF	TGTGCCAGCAGTTGGGCAGCGGTCGGCACCGGGGAGCTGTTTTTT
TRBV19	TRBD1	TRBJ1-2	many	CASRAPGQNYGYTF	TGTGCCAGTAGAGCCCCGGGACAGAACTATGGCTACACCTTC
TRBV7-8	-	TRBJ2-2	-	CASRRDTGELFF	TGTGCCAGCAGGAGGGATACCGGGGAGCTGTTTTTT
TRBV5-6	TRBD2	TRBJ2-5	-	CASSFPAGGPKTQYF	TGTGCCAGCAGCTTCCCAGCGGGGGGGCCGAAGACCCAGTACTTC
TRBV6-5	-	TRBJ1-4	many	CASSYGGTNEKLFF	TGTGCCAGCAGTTACGGGGGGACTAATGAAAAACTGTTTTTT
TRBV5-5	-	TRBJ1-2	many	CASSSEQGWRGYTF	TGTGCCAGCAGCTCGGAACAGGGATGGCGGGGCTACACCTTC
TRBV5-1	-	TRBJ2-1	many	CASSLDLNEQFF	TGCGCCAGCAGCTTGGACCTCAATGAGCAGTTCTTC
TRBV4-1	-	TRBJ1-1	-	CASSPPRGRDTEAFF	TGCGCCAGCAGCCCCCCTAGGGGGAGAGACACTGAAGCTTTCTTT
TRBV14	-	TRBJ1-4	many	CASSQDRRGPRKLFF	TGTGCCAGCAGCCAAGATAGGCGGGGCCCTCGGAAACTGTTTTTT
TRBV11-2	-	TRBJ2-2	-	CASSRWTRDITGELFF	TGTGCCAGCAGCCGATGGACCCGGGATATCACCGGGGAGCTGTTTTTT
TRBV4-3	-	TRBJ2-2	-	CASSPQLGSPRVTGELFF	TGCGCCAGCAGCCCCCAACTAGGGTCCCCCCGGGTCACCGGGGAGCTGTTTTTT
TRBV7-8	-	TRBJ2-7	few	CASSHRRLYF	TGTGCCAGCAGCCACCGCCGGTTATACTTC
TRBV5-1	-	TRBJ2-7	few	CASSFLGRGRPYEQYF	TGCGCCAGCAGCTTCCTCGGTAGGGGCCGTCCCTACGAGCAGTACTTC
TRBV5-6	TRBD1	TRBJ2-7	-	CASSSAGTGSYEQYF	TGTGCCAGCAGTTCCGCCGGGACAGGGTCCTACGAGCAGTACTTC
TRBV6-6	-	TRBJ1-2	few	CASSVRVRHGYTF	TGTGCCAGCAGTGTCAGGGTACGGCATGGCTACACCTTC
TRBV7-2	-	TRBJ2-3	once	CASSFSGPPGDTQYF	TGTGCCAGCAGCTTCAGCGGACCGCCTGGAGATACGCAGTATTTT
TRBV5-1	TRBD2	TRBJ2-5	few	CASSSGLAVGFGGKTQYF	TGCGCCAGCAGCTCGGGACTAGCGGTTGGTTTTGGAGGAAAGACCCAGTACTTC
TRBV20-1	TRBD2	TRBJ2-1	few	CSARGTSGGQSDEQFF	TGCAGTGCGAGAGGGACTAGCGGGGGGCAGTCAGATGAGCAGTTCTTC
TRBV7-2	-	TRBJ2-5	few	CASSLAVGGGETQYF	TGTGCCAGCAGCTTAGCCGTCGGGGGAGGTGAGACCCAGTACTTC
TRBV24-1	-	TRBJ2-4	-	CATIFLQTPGPLAKNIQYF	TGTGCCACCATCTTCCTCCAAACCCCGGGACCACTAGCCAAAAACATTCAGTACTTC
TRBV5-4	-	TRBJ2-7	-	CASSFGPGVNEQYF	TGTGCCAGCAGCTTCGGTCCAGGGGTGAACGAGCAGTACTTC
TRBV6-5	TRBD1	TRBJ1-1	few	CASSYSTGHTEAFF	TGTGCCAGCAGTTACTCGACAGGGCACACTGAAGCTTTCTTT
TRBV7-9	-	TRBJ2-3	few	CASSRYTRSDTQYF	TGTGCCAGCAGCCGATACACCCGGTCAGATACGCAGTATTTT
TRBV18	-	TRBJ1-1	many	CASSPSRGGTEAFF	TGTGCCAGCTCACCTTCTAGGGGCGGGACTGAAGCTTTCTTT
TRBV5-1	-	TRBJ2-5	-	CASSWGQQTQYF	TGCGCCAGCAGCTGGGGACAACAGACCCAGTACTTC
TRBV5-1	TRBD1	TRBJ2-7	-	CASSLAQMTGGQYEQYF	TGCGCCAGCAGCTTGGCCCAAATGACAGGGGGGCAGTACGAGCAGTACTTC
TRBV3-1	TRBD1	TRBJ1-5	many	CASSQVAGGPQHF	TGTGCCAGCAGCCAAGTGGCAGGGGGGCCCCAGCATTTT
TRBV7-9	-	TRBJ2-5	many	CASSRTEETQYF	TGTGCCAGCAGCAGGACAGAAGAGACCCAGTACTTC
TRBV7-2	TRBD1	TRBJ2-1	-	CASSQGGQGYNEQFF	TGTGCCAGCAGCCAGGGGGGACAGGGGTACAATGAGCAGTTCTTC
TRBV9	TRBD2	TRBJ2-1	few	CASSVQLAGGNEQFF	TGTGCCAGCAGCGTACAATTAGCGGGGGGCAATGAGCAGTTCTTC
TRBV12-3/TRBV12-4	-	TRBJ1-1	few	CASSRYAAGSAEAFF	TGTGCCAGCAGTCGCTACGCAGCAGGTTCGGCTGAAGCTTTCTTT
TRBV7-9	TRBD2	TRBJ2-5	many	CASSLDVGLAGSETQYF	TGTGCCAGCAGCTTAGATGTTGGGCTAGCGGGATCAGAGACCCAGTACTTC
TRBV4-1	TRBD1	TRBJ1-2	-	CASSLFGQGGYTF	TGCGCCAGCAGCCTTTTCGGACAGGGAGGCTACACCTTC
TRBV5-1	-	TRBJ2-5	many	CASSTLEETQYF	TGCGCCAGCAGCACCCTCGAAGAGACCCAGTACTTC
TRBV18	-	TRBJ2-7	many	CASSPPHSYEQYF	TGTGCCAGCTCACCACCCCACTCCTACGAGCAGTACTTC